Following are 9 T cell receptor beta chains from one sample sequenced in a study of cytomegalovirus exposure and HLA in healthy donors. Primers: 60 Vbeta forward and 13 Jbeta reverse. Clones were read by immunoSEQ multiplex PCR, and TCRdb kept only the in-frame ones, dropping some. The sample yields roughly 150,000 clones, around four fifths seen once. Source material: PBMCs. These receptors were taken from a young woman in good health and CMV-seronegative.

The chain links TRBV7-8 to TRBJ2-1, with TRBD1 as a possible D gene (5 bases). The germline V gene has CDR1 SGHVS and CDR2 FQNEAQ. The CDR3 loop spans 17 amino acids. V lost 1 base, J lost 1 base, and 14 bases lay in between. CDR3 amino acids: CASSLGWARVSYNEQFF. CDR3 bases: TGTGCCAGCAGCTTAGGGTGGGCCAGGGTATCCTACAATGAGCAGTTCTTC.

This clone was picked up a small number of times. The V and J genes are TRBV5-1 and TRBJ2-2; TRBD1 aligns across 8 bases. CDR3 length: 14 amino acids. Germline assignment: CDR1 SGHRS and CDR2 YFSETQ. The trim removed 3 bases at V and 7 bases at J, leaving 5 bases unmatched. The CDR3 here is CASSSQGAGGELFF. CDR3 coding DNA: TGCGCCAGCAGCTCGCAGGGGGCTGGCGGGGAGCTGTTTTTT.

The chain joins TRBV7-8 to TRBJ1-3, with 9 bases matching TRBD1. This CDR3 comprises 17 residues. V lost 6 bases, J lost 6 bases, and 15 bases stayed unmatched. Germline V gives CDR1 SGHVS, CDR2 FQNEAQ. The CDR3 reads CASSSISGTGFENTIYF. CDR3 DNA sequence: TGTGCCAGCAGTTCCATTTCCGGGACAGGGTTCGAAAACACCATATATTTT.

This clone came up a few times. The rearrangement links TRBV19 to TRBJ1-6; 7 nucleotides agree with TRBD1. This CDR3 contains 19 residues. Germline-derived CDR1 and CDR2 are LNHDA and SQIVND (reference sequence). Trimming cost V 6 bases and J 0 bases; bases outside gene matches: 14. The CDR3 DNA reads as TGTGCCAGTAGACCCGGCGGTCGGACAGGTAGCTCCTATAATTCACCCCTCCACTTT. It yields the protein CASRPGGRTGSSYNSPLHF.

The chain links TRBV6-5 to TRBJ1-5, with TRBD1 as a possible D gene (6 bases). There are 15 residues in the CDR3. The V gene's germline CDR1 is MNHEY and CDR2 SVGAGI. V was pared by 7 bases and J by 0 bases, with 13 bases between. The CDR3 sequence is CASTGRGNSNQPQHF. In DNA form, the CDR3 reads TGTGCCAGCACGGGCAGGGGAAATAGCAATCAGCCCCAGCATTTT.

The chain has TRBV19 and TRBJ1-5, with D maybe TRBD1 (6 bases). Trimming cost V 9 bases and J 6 bases, with 18 bases left between them. Germline assignment: CDR1 LNHDA and CDR2 SQIVND (reference sequence). The CDR3 length is 14 residues. The CDR3 here is CASRYTGLGQPQHF. The CDR3 DNA follows: TGTGCCAGCAGATACACAGGGTTGGGTCAGCCCCAGCATTTT.

V usage is TRBV6-1 and J usage is TRBJ1-2, with 9 bases matching TRBD1. The CDR3 length is 15 residues. Germline lookup yields CDR1 MNHNS and CDR2 SASEGT. V was clipped by 9 bases and J by 1 base; unmatched bases: 9. This chain's CDR3 is CASAKRTGDNYGYTF. The CDR3 nucleotides read TGTGCCAGTGCAAAGAGGACAGGGGATAACTATGGCTACACCTTC.

The chain recombines TRBV5-5 with TRBJ1-1; D call uncertain. The V gene's germline CDR1 is SGHKS and CDR2 YYEKEE (reference sequence). CDR3 size: 14 residues. V was pared by 0 bases and J by 7 bases, with 13 bases between. For the CDR3, the DNA is TGTGCCAGCAGCTTGGTTGGACTCGTGGGTGAAGCTTTCTTT. It translates to CASSLVGLVGEAFF.

This clone was counted a few times. This rearrangement joins TRBV11-2 to TRBJ2-7; D unresolved. Trimming removed 5 bases from V and 2 bases from J, with 16 bases in between. This CDR3 is built from 15 residues. Germline CDR1 is SGHAT and CDR2 is FQNNGV. Here the CDR3 reads CASSHRASSPYEQYF. The CDR3 bases are TGTGCCAGCAGCCATCGAGCCTCCTCTCCCTACGAGCAGTACTTC.